One sample yielded the 10 T cell receptor beta chains listed below, sequenced in a study of T cells in Graves' hyperthyroidism and ophthalmopathy. From RNA transcripts, TCR beta CDR3 regions were amplified. First-round RT-PCR with HTBI primers amplified the TCR CDR3 region. TCRdb called the multiplex PCR reads again in MiXCR, with one record for every CDR3 protein. The table has 360,000 or so distinct CDR3 sequences, approximately 18% seen once. The specimen sequenced was blood. These receptors all stem from a woman aged 40-49 years with Graves' ophthalmopathy.

This clonotype was seen ten or more times. The genes are TRBV7-8 and TRBJ2-5; tentative D call: TRBD2 (5 bases). Germline V gene data show CDR1 as SGHVS and CDR2 as FQNEAQ. Trimming cost V 2 bases and J 5 bases, with 12 bases left between them. There are 14 residues in the CDR3. The CDR3 is CASSLFRDGETQYF. The DNA of the CDR3 is TGTGCCAGCAGCTTATTCCGGGATGGGGAGACCCAGTACTTC. Variable domain in full (rest from reference TRBV7-8 and TRBJ2-5): GAGVSQSPRYKVAKRGQDVALRCDPISGHVSLFWYQQALGQGPEFLTYFQNEAQLDKSGLPSDRFFAERPEGSVSTLKIQRTQQEDSAVYLCASSLFRDGETQYFGPGTRLLVL.

At least ten counts were recorded for this clonotype. The CDR3: CSARDEGDDTEAFF. CDR3 DNA sequence: TGCAGTGCTAGAGATGAAGGGGATGACACTGAAGCTTTCTTT. The rearrangement links TRBV20-1 to TRBJ1-1; TRBD1 is a possible D gene (5 bases). The CDR3 has 14 amino acids. Trimming removed 0 bases at V and 3 bases at J, with 11 bases between. Germline V lookup: CDR1 DFQATT, CDR2 SNEGSKA (reference sequence).

This clonotype was observed at least ten times. The genes are TRBV29-1 and TRBJ1-1; no clear D gene. The germline V gene has CDR1 SQVTM and CDR2 ANQGSEA. V was cut by 6 bases and J by 0 bases, with 11 bases left in between. This CDR3 is 13 amino acids long. The CDR3 bases are TGCAGCGTGTGGGCCGAAATGAACACTGAAGCTTTCTTT. It specifies CSVWAEMNTEAFF.

The table lists this clonotype with many counts. CDR3: CATSREGRQIDGYTF. CDR3 nucleotide sequence: TGTGCCACCAGCAGAGAGGGTAGGCAGATTGATGGCTACACCTTC. The genes are TRBV15 and TRBJ1-2; D not resolved. The CDR3 runs 15 residues. The V end was cut by 0 bases, the J end by 6 bases, with 14 bases between. Germline CDR1 LNHNV, CDR2 YYDKDF (reference sequence).

This clonotype was observed at least ten times. J is TRBJ2-2 and V is TRBV5-1; perhaps TRBD2 as D (6 bases). Germline assignment: CDR1 SGHRS and CDR2 YFSETQ. CDR3 size: 14 residues. Trimming left V 5 bases short and J 1 base short, with 9 bases between. CDR3 in DNA: TGCGCCAGCAGGCGGGATCAGAACACCGGGGAGCTGTTTTTT. Its protein is CASRRDQNTGELFF.

The chain uses TRBV6-1 and TRBJ1-1; weak D call: TRBD1 (6 bases). V was pared by 8 bases and J by 4 bases, with 17 bases between. Germline V gene lookup returns CDR1 MNHNS and CDR2 SASEGT. The CDR3 covers 14 residues. Here the CDR3 DNA reads TGTGCCAGCTACGAGGGGGGCAGGGGCACTGAAGCTTTCTTT. It yields the protein CASYEGGRGTEAFF.

This clonotype was picked up many times. This chain connects TRBV27 to TRBJ2-3; D remains ambiguous. V shed 5 bases and J shed 4 bases, with 7 bases lying between them. This CDR3 comprises 12 residues. Germline V gives CDR1 MNHEY, CDR2 SMNVEV (reference sequence). The CDR3 sequence is CASSMTPDTQYF. DNA for the CDR3: TGTGCCAGCAGTATGACACCAGATACGCAGTATTTT.

This clonotype occurred many times. This chain joins TRBV14 and TRBJ1-3; no clear D gene. Germline CDR1 is SGHDN and CDR2 is FVKESK. The CDR3 contains 14 residues. Trimming took off 6 bases at V and 0 bases at J, with 9 bases between the two ends. The DNA of the CDR3 is TGTGCCAGCAGGGGCGTCTACTCTGGAAACACCATATATTTT. It translates to CASRGVYSGNTIYF.

This clonotype was picked up many times. DNA of the CDR3: TGCAGCGTTGTTCGGCTGCAAGAGACCCAGTACTTC. Encoded protein: CSVVRLQETQYF. This chain joins TRBV29-1 and TRBJ2-5, with D unresolved. CDR3 size: 12 residues. The V end lost 4 bases, the J end lost 2 bases, and 8 bases lay between the germline ends. The germline CDR1 and CDR2 sequences are SQVTM and ANQGSEA. Supplemented by reference TRBV29-1 and TRBJ2-5, the full variable domain reads SAVISQKPSRDICQRGTSLTIQCQVDSQVTMMFWYRQQPGQSLTLIATANQGSEATYESGFVIDKFPISRPNLTFSTLTVSNMSPEDSSIYLCSVVRLQETQYFGPGTRLLVL.

This clonotype was recorded at least ten times. This rearrangement joins TRBV28 to TRBJ2-2; D is uncertain. The CDR3 covers 17 residues. Trimming pared 2 bases from V and 2 bases from J, leaving 15 bases between. Germline lookup yields CDR1 MDHEN and CDR2 SYDVKM. The CDR3 loop reads CASSLGRSTPNTGELFF. The DNA of the CDR3 is TGTGCCAGCAGTTTAGGCAGGTCCACGCCAAACACCGGGGAGCTGTTTTTT.